The entry below describes one T cell receptor beta chain. Antigen specificity is unknown. The sample belongs to a study of T cell repertoires in cytomegalovirus infection. Study summary: Recently identified HLA-C-restricted CMV epitopes were used, and well-studied HLA-B-restricted CMV epitopes were used as well. From public TCR beta signatures came an indication of both CMV infection and matching HLA type.

Regarding the study as a whole: The ex vivo response showed dominance by HLA-C-restricted CMV-specific TCR beta clonotypes.

TCRdb processed the reads anew with MiXCR; each CDR3 protein has one entry. Among about 110,000 distinct CDR3 sequences listed, about 30% were seen once. This CDR3 has 13 amino acids. Germline CDR1 SNHLY, CDR2 FYNNEI. Trimming removed 7 bases from V and 5 bases from J, with 14 bases in between. Sequencing used CD8+ T cells from cultured PBMCs, obtained from culture after CMV antigen stimulation. The receptor was derived from a human donor in good health (CMV status not recorded). Some clones in this sample may be carry-over from other donors' samples. V usage is TRBV2 and J usage is TRBJ2-5, with D unclear. CDR3 amino acids: CASMGAFGETQYF. The CDR3 DNA reads TGTGCCAGCATGGGCGCCTTCGGGGAGACCCAGTACTTC.